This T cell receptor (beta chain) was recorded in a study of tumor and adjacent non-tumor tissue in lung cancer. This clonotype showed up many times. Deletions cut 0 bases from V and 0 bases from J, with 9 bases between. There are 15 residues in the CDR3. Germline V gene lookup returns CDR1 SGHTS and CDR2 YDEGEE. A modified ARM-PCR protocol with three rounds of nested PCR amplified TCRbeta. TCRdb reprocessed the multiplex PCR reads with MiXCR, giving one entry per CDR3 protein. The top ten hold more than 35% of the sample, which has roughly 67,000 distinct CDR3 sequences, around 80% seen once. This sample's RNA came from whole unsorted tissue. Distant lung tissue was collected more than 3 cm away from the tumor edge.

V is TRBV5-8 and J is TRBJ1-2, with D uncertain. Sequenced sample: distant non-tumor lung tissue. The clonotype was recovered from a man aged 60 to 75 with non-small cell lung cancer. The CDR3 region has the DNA TGTGCCAGCAGCTTGGTCGGCGGTACTAACTATGGCTACACCTTC. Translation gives CASSLVGGTNYGYTF.